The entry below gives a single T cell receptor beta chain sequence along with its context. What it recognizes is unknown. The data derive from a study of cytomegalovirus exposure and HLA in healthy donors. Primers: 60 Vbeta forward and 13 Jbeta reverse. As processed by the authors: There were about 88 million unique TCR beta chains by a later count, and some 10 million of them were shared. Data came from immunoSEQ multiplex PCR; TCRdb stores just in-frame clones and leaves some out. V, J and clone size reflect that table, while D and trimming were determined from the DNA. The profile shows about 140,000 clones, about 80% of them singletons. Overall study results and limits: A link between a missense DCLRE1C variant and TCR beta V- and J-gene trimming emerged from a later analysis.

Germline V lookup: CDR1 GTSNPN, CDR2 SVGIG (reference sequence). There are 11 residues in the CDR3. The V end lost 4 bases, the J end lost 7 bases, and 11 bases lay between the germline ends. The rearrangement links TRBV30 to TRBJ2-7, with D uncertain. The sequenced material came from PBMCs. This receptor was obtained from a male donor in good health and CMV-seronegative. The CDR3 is CAWKPEREQYF. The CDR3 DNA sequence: TGTGCCTGGAAGCCGGAGAGGGAGCAGTACTTC. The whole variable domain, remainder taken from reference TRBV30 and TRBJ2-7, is SQTIHQWPATLVQPVGSPLSLECTVEGTSNPNLYWYRQAAGRGLQLLFYSVGIGQISSEVPQNLSASRPQDRQFILSSKKLLLSDSGFYLCAWKPEREQYFGPGTRLTVT.